This TCR beta chain was found in a study of cytomegalovirus exposure and HLA in healthy donors. Profiled with immunoSEQ multiplex PCR; TCRdb holds only in-frame clones, not every one. The profile shows over 100,000 clones, about 95% of them singletons. Germline CDR1 ENHRY, CDR2 SYGVKD. The CDR3 extends over 14 amino acids. J was trimmed by 9 bases and V by 10 bases; bases with no gene match: 9. This clone appeared a single time. Its matching antigen is unknown. Findings of the study overall: 164 TCR beta chains were listed as cytomegalovirus-associated.

The donors formed part of the roughly 110-subject validation cohort, distinct from the roughly 600-subject first cohort. Material for sequencing was PBMCs. V usage is TRBV10-3 and J usage is TRBJ2-1, with 13 positions matching TRBD2. The TCR originated in a woman between 18 and 29 years old in good health and CMV-seronegative. CDR3 sequence (DNA): TGTGCCACTATAGGACTAGCGGGAGTTGGTGAGCAGTTCTTC. Its translation is CATIGLAGVGEQFF.